The rows below give T cell receptor beta chains drawn from one sample of a study of cytomegalovirus exposure and HLA in healthy donors. TCRdb's copy holds only in-frame clones and misses some; the assay was immunoSEQ multiplex PCR. Of about 99,000 clones listed, over 75% are singletons. Specimen: PBMCs. The receptors here all came from a man in his sixties in good health and CMV-seropositive. Each CDR3 is given with its conserved first and last residue. D genes are given only for firm matches. The size field is filled for only some rows; it gives once, few, many or a size class.

d_call: NA
clone_size: NA
v_call: TRBV13
j_call: TRBJ2-7
cdr3_nt: TGTGCCAGCAGCGAACGAACGGGTGGCAGGAGGCACGAGCAGTACTTC
cdr3_aa: CASSERTGGRRHEQYF

d_call: NA
clone_size: NA
v_call: TRBV6-5
j_call: TRBJ1-6
cdr3_nt: TGTGCCAGCAGGATACAGGGTTGGTCTTCACCCCTCCACTTT
cdr3_aa: CASRIQGWSSPLHF

d_call: TRBD2
clone_size: NA
v_call: TRBV5-1
j_call: TRBJ2-5
cdr3_nt: TGCGCCAGCAGCTTCGCGGGCGGGGGGCCAGAGACCCAGTACTTC
cdr3_aa: CASSFAGGGPETQYF

d_call: TRBD1
clone_size: NA
v_call: TRBV18
j_call: TRBJ1-1
cdr3_nt: TGTGCCAGCTCACAAGACAGGGGTCAAGGAGCTTTCTTT
cdr3_aa: CASSQDRGQGAFF

d_call: TRBD2
clone_size: NA
v_call: TRBV25-1
j_call: TRBJ2-1
cdr3_nt: TGTGCCAGCAGGCGGACTAGCGACAACAATGAGCAGTTCTTC
cdr3_aa: CASRRTSDNNEQFF

d_call: TRBD2
clone_size: NA
v_call: TRBV5-1
j_call: TRBJ2-2
cdr3_nt: TGCGCCAGCAGCCCCCTAGCGGGGGGGAACACCGGGGAGCTGTTTTTT
cdr3_aa: CASSPLAGGNTGELFF

d_call: NA
clone_size: NA
v_call: TRBV27
j_call: TRBJ1-4
cdr3_nt: TGTGCCAGCAGTATTGGTCTAAACTTAGATCTGTTTTTT
cdr3_aa: CASSIGLNLDLFF

d_call: NA
clone_size: NA
v_call: TRBV6-1
j_call: TRBJ1-5
cdr3_nt: TGTGCCAGCAGCACAGGTAGCAATCAGCCCCAGCATTTT
cdr3_aa: CASSTGSNQPQHF

d_call: NA
clone_size: NA
v_call: TRBV5-1
j_call: TRBJ1-1
cdr3_nt: TGCGCCAGCTCCTATCAGGGTTCGACTGAAGCTTTCTTT
cdr3_aa: CASSYQGSTEAFF

d_call: NA
clone_size: NA
v_call: TRBV5-1
j_call: TRBJ2-2
cdr3_nt: TGCGCCAGCAGCCATAGTGCTCCCGGGGAGCTGTTTTTT
cdr3_aa: CASSHSAPGELFF

d_call: TRBD1
clone_size: NA
v_call: TRBV18
j_call: TRBJ1-5
cdr3_nt: TGTGCCAGCTCACCGGACAGGGAGGTACAGCCCCAGCATTTT
cdr3_aa: CASSPDREVQPQHF

d_call: NA
clone_size: NA
v_call: TRBV19
j_call: TRBJ1-2
cdr3_nt: TGTGCCAGTAGTACAGGGGCCCCCCCTAACTATGGCTACACCTTC
cdr3_aa: CASSTGAPPNYGYTF

d_call: TRBD2
clone_size: few
v_call: TRBV10-3
j_call: TRBJ2-1
cdr3_nt: TGTGCCATCAGTGATGAGCGGGGGCGAAACTACAATGAGCAGTTCTTC
cdr3_aa: CAISDERGRNYNEQFF

d_call: TRBD1
clone_size: NA
v_call: TRBV5-6
j_call: TRBJ2-2
cdr3_nt: TGTGCCAGCAGCTTGCCTGGACAGGGGAGATATTCCGGGGAGCTGTTTTTT
cdr3_aa: CASSLPGQGRYSGELFF

d_call: NA
clone_size: once
v_call: TRBV7-6
j_call: TRBJ1-4
cdr3_nt: TGTGCCAGCAGCTTAGCCCGGGGGGCCTGGGGTAATGAAAAACTGTTTTTT
cdr3_aa: CASSLARGAWGNEKLFF

d_call: TRBD1
clone_size: NA
v_call: TRBV5-1
j_call: TRBJ1-4
cdr3_nt: TGCGCCAGCAGCTTGTCCCGGACAGGGAGGGAAAAACTGTTTTTT
cdr3_aa: CASSLSRTGREKLFF